Below, 4 T cell receptor beta chains from the same sample are listed, as sequenced in a study of blood T cell repertoires in COVID-19 (TCRdb year 2020). The library was produced with the immunoSEQ multiplex PCR assay. TCRdb mirrors the immuneACCESS table, restricted to in-frame sequences. Some clones are absent from its copies; in checked studies, under half trace to an unresolved V gene, and the reason for the others is unknown. Counted in this sample were 85,000 to 90,000 clones; about 88% of them appeared once. The ten largest clones take up approximately 5.2% of the sample. Specimen: peripheral blood. The receptors were gathered from a woman aged 80 or over with active COVID-19.

The chain uses TRBV28 and TRBJ2-3; 7 nucleotides line up with TRBD1. The V gene end was trimmed by 6 bases and the J gene end by 5 bases; junction bases not matched to a gene: 8. This CDR3 region has 14 residues. Germline CDR1 reads MDHEN; CDR2 reads SYDVKM. CDR3 bases: TGTGCCAGCAGCCCCACAGGGGCGGGAGATACGCAGTATTTT. Its translation is CASSPTGAGDTQYF. Together with reference TRBV28 and TRBJ2-3, the CDR3 gives the full variable domain: DVKVTQSSRYLVKRTGEKVFLECVQDMDHENMFWYRQDPGLGLRLIYFSYDVKMKEKGDIPEGYSVSREKKERFSLILESASTNQTSMYLCASSPTGAGDTQYFGPGTRLTVL.

This clone was observed a single time. The chain employs TRBV5-4 and TRBJ1-3; no clear D. Trimming removed 4 bases from V and 2 bases from J, with 10 bases in between. Per germline, CDR1 SGHNT and CDR2 YYREEE (reference sequence). The CDR3 totals 14 residues. CDR3 loop: CASSRDLAGNTIYF. DNA for the CDR3: TGTGCCAGCAGCCGGGATTTAGCTGGAAACACCATATATTTT.

V is TRBV28 and J is TRBJ1-5, with TRBD1 matching 7 bases. Trimming removed 4 bases from V and 0 bases from J; junction bases left unmatched: 6. The germline V gene encodes CDR1 MDHEN and CDR2 SYDVKM. The CDR3 consists of 16 residues. The CDR3 DNA follows: TGTGCCAGCAGTTCGGGACAGTATAATAGCAATCAGCCCCAGCATTTT. The encoded protein is CASSSGQYNSNQPQHF.

The chain recombines TRBV18 with TRBJ2-2, with 11 bases lining up with TRBD1. The CDR3 contains 16 residues. With V trimmed by 6 bases and J by 6 bases, 9 bases remained unmatched. Germline lookup yields CDR1 KGHSH and CDR2 LQKENI. The CDR3 reads CASSPGTGGPSGELFF. For the CDR3, the DNA is TGTGCCAGCTCGCCTGGGACAGGGGGACCATCCGGGGAGCTGTTTTTT.